The T cell receptor (beta chain) described here comes from a study of blood T cell repertoires in COVID-19. V lost 3 bases and J lost 6; bases outside the gene matches: 14. The length of the CDR3 is 17 residues. Germline V gene sequence: CDR1 MGHDK, CDR2 SYGVNS. Using immunoSEQ multiplex PCR, the repertoire was profiled, and TCRdb retains in-frame clones only, with some absent. In the table there are under 60,000 clones, over 70% of which are singletons. The chain uses TRBV25-1 and TRBJ1-2, with TRBD1 identical over 9 bases. The TCR was taken from a man younger than 40 with COVID-19, enrolled during active disease. The specimen was peripheral blood. The CDR3 loop reads CASSERIWTGAMNGYTF. The CDR3 coding sequence is TGTGCCAGCAGTGAGAGGATTTGGACAGGGGCGATGAATGGCTACACCTTC.